The rows below give T cell receptor beta chains drawn from one sample of a study of T-cell reconstitution after alpha-beta-depleted transplantation in children. TCRdb ran MiXCR on the PCR reads and lists one entry per CDR3 protein. There are under 35,000 distinct CDR3 sequences in the sample; roughly 5.7% occur only once, and approximately 7% lies in the top ten. The sample consisted of PBMCs, mostly from graft donor cells, taken 180 days after TCRalphabeta/CD19-depleted stem cell transplant. The receptors originated from a male patient aged 10 to 17 who had a stem cell transplant for acute myeloid leukemia, so the T cells may come from the graft donor. CDR3s leave out the opening cysteine and the closing phenylalanine or tryptophan. The size field is filled for only some rows; it gives once, few, many or a size class.

>many|TRBJ2-7|TRBV20-1
SALEAVYEQY
>many|TRBJ2-7|TRBV7-9
ASRMGPAEKY
>many|TRBJ2-1|TRBV7-9
ASSLYLTSDNEQF
>many|TRBJ1-2|TRBV7-2
ASSMGVYGYT
>many|TRBJ1-1|TRBV11-1
ASSLLGQGYTEAF
>many|TRBJ2-3|TRBV6-5
ASSTQGGLTDTQY
>many|TRBJ2-3|TRBV9
ASRSGLELDTQY
>many|TRBJ2-7|TRBV6-2/TRBV6-3
ASSYNRGGYEQY
>many|TRBJ1-1|TRBV7-6
ASSPVTGSTEAF
>many|TRBJ2-3|TRBV7-2
ASSIREDTQY
>.|TRBJ2-2|TRBV29-1
SDYRGENTGELF
>many|TRBJ2-3|TRBV28
ASSLSGGGYGGTDTQY
>many|TRBJ2-1|TRBV27
ASSFGGRLNNEQF
>medium-sized|TRBJ2-3|TRBV5-1
ASGTSGREVATQY
>many|TRBJ2-1|TRBV3-1
ASSQGRTSGPGNEQF
>many|TRBJ1-4|TRBV28
ASSLTGLNEKLF
>many|TRBJ1-1|TRBV18
ANSETANTEAF
>many|TRBJ2-2|TRBV29-1
SAARESAGELF
>few|TRBJ2-3|TRBV7-9
ASSLRTTDRTDTQY
>many|TRBJ2-2|TRBV5-1
ASSQGPTGELF
>many|TRBJ2-2|TRBV7-2
ASSLVGSATGELF
>many|TRBJ1-1|TRBV19
ASSIVGRTEAF
>many|TRBJ1-4|TRBV7-2
ASSLVQGEKLF
>medium-sized|TRBJ2-7|TRBV7-2
ASSFTSGSPSYEQY
>many|TRBJ2-5|TRBV3-1
ASSGRVSDETQY
>many|TRBJ2-7|TRBV20-1
SASQTGRPYEQY
>many|TRBJ2-7|TRBV6-5
ASSYSRDNYEQY
>many|TRBJ1-1|TRBV6-2/TRBV6-3
ASRGLMGGARNTEAF